One sample yielded the 13 T cell receptor beta chains listed below, sequenced in a study of brain T cells in children with intractable seizures. Time point defined: blood from clinic visit 5 months post-surgery; TSC patient then seizure free. TCRdb's table, derived via immunoSEQ multiplex PCR, lists solely in-frame clones and lacks some. The data hold about 340,000 clones, with over 90% observed a single time. The sequencing used peripheral blood, collected 4 to 6 months after surgery. All receptors come from a boy younger than two with tuberous sclerosis and intractable seizures.

CDR3: CASSIGEGGGNTEAFF. The DNA of the CDR3 is TGTGCCAGTAGTATAGGTGAGGGAGGGGGAAACACTGAAGCTTTCTTT. The J gene is TRBJ1-1, the V gene TRBV19; tentatively, D is TRBD1 (6 bases). Trimming shortened V by 1 base and J by 2 bases, and 14 bases separated the two germline ends. The CDR3 totals 16 residues. Germline CDR1 reads LNHDA; CDR2 reads SQIVND (reference sequence).

The gene calls are TRBV15 and TRBJ2-3; 12 bases align to TRBD2. Germline values: CDR1 LNHNV, CDR2 YYDKDF (reference sequence). This CDR3 is built from 15 residues. With 6 bases clipped from V and 2 bases from J, the junction kept 3 bases outside the gene matches. The CDR3 bases are TGTGCCACCAGTTCTAGCGGGAGGGACACAGATACGCAGTATTTT. This translates into CATSSSGRDTDTQYF.

CDR3: CASTDRGYSNQPQHF. CDR3 sequence (DNA): TGTGCCAGTACCGATAGGGGGTATAGCAATCAGCCCCAGCATTTT. This rearrangement joins TRBV19 to TRBJ1-5; tentative D call: TRBD1 (6 bases). This CDR3 has 15 amino acids. Germline V lookup: CDR1 LNHDA, CDR2 SQIVND (reference sequence). Trimming stripped 7 bases from V and 0 bases from J, with 13 bases between.

This clone was seen a single time. J is TRBJ1-2 and V is TRBV10-1, with D perhaps TRBD1 (6 bases). V lost 6 bases to trimming and J lost 3 bases, with 23 bases between them. The CDR3 is 17 residues long. Germline assignment: CDR1 WNHNN and CDR2 SYGVQD (reference sequence). The CDR3 sequence is CASRSRYRGRGYYGYTF. For the CDR3, the DNA is TGCGCCAGCAGGAGCAGATACCGGGGTAGGGGGTACTATGGCTACACCTTC.

The rearrangement joins TRBV7-9 to TRBJ2-3; 8 positions match TRBD2. After removal of 5 bases from V and 2 bases from J, the junction contained 9 bases not matched to a gene. Germline CDR1 and CDR2: SEHNR and FQNEAQ (reference sequence). The CDR3 covers 16 residues. This chain's CDR3 is CASSHPGGGSTDTQYF. The CDR3 nucleotides are TGTGCCAGCAGCCACCCCGGGGGGGGATCCACAGATACGCAGTATTTT.

The chain joins TRBV29-1 to TRBJ2-3, with 10 nucleotides matching TRBD2. The CDR3 has 16 amino acids. The germline V gene encodes CDR1 SQVTM and CDR2 ANQGSEA. Trimming at V came to 3 bases and at J to 2 bases, leaving 8 bases not matched to a gene. This CDR3 reads CSVDGGLALLTDTQYF. CDR3 nucleotide sequence: TGCAGCGTTGATGGGGGACTAGCGCTCCTCACAGATACGCAGTATTTT.

The chain couples TRBV5-8 to TRBJ2-2; D unresolved. The V gene lost 8 bases and the J gene lost 6 bases, with 17 bases spanning the gap. This CDR3 comprises 14 residues. Germline-derived CDR1 and CDR2 are SGHTS and YDEGEE. The CDR3 nucleotides read TGTGCCAGGGAGCACGTTCGGTTCCCCGGGGAGCTGTTTTTT. Translating gives CAREHVRFPGELFF.

The chain has TRBV5-4 and TRBJ2-7; 9 bases match TRBD1. Germline V gives CDR1 SGHNT, CDR2 YYREEE (reference sequence). This CDR3 region has 15 residues. J gave up 6 bases and V 2 bases, and 9 bases lay outside the gene matches. The CDR3 region is CASSFPGTGLSEQYF. The DNA of the CDR3 is TGTGCCAGCAGCTTCCCCGGGACAGGGTTATCCGAGCAGTACTTC.

For the CDR3, the DNA is TGTGCCACCAAATCGACCTTTGGGGAGCAGTACTTC. It encodes CATKSTFGEQYF. The genes are TRBV24-1 and TRBJ2-7; D uncertain. This CDR3 region has 12 residues. Germline-derived CDR1 and CDR2 are KGHDR and SFDVKD. Between the trimmed V and J ends, which lost 8 bases and 7 bases, there was a span of 14 bases.

The chain has TRBV5-5 and TRBJ1-5, with 7 bases that match TRBD1. V lost 2 bases, J lost 0 bases, and 5 bases stayed unmatched. The CDR3 runs 16 residues. Germline lookup yields CDR1 SGHKS and CDR2 YYEKEE (reference sequence). DNA for the CDR3: TGTGCCAGCAGCTTTACAGGGGATTATAGCAATCAGCCCCAGCATTTT. Encoded protein: CASSFTGDYSNQPQHF. The full variable domain, with the rest looked up from reference TRBV5-5 and TRBJ1-5, is DAGVTQSPTHLIKTRGQQVTLRCSPISGHKSVSWYQQVLGQGPQFIFQYYEKEERGRGNFPDRFSARQFPNYSSELNVNALLLGDSALYLCASSFTGDYSNQPQHFGDGTRLSIL.

The chain uses TRBV29-1 and TRBJ1-4; TRBD1 matches at 8 bases. The CDR3 has 14 residues. Germline V CDR1 and CDR2: SQVTM, ANQGSEA. Trimming at V came to 4 bases and at J to 7 bases, leaving 8 bases not matched to a gene. Here the CDR3 DNA reads TGCAGCGTTGCCCTCGACGACAGGGGTGAAAAACTGTTTTTT. Residues: CSVALDDRGEKLFF. Variable domain in full (rest from reference TRBV29-1 and TRBJ1-4): SAVISQKPSRDICQRGTSLTIQCQVDSQVTMMFWYRQQPGQSLTLIATANQGSEATYESGFVIDKFPISRPNLTFSTLTVSNMSPEDSSIYLCSVALDDRGEKLFFGSGTQLSVL.

The chain is built from TRBV18 and TRBJ1-6; D is possibly TRBD1 (6 bases). CDR1 KGHSH and CDR2 LQKENI come from the germline V gene. The CDR3 runs 15 residues. The germline V and J ends were trimmed by 5 bases and 7 bases, with 15 bases remaining between them. The CDR3 nucleotides are TGTGCCAGCTCATTTGACAGGCCGGGGAATTCACCCCTCCACTTT. Its protein is CASSFDRPGNSPLHF.

V is TRBV21-1 and J is TRBJ1-5. TRBV21-1 is recorded as a pseudogene. The CDR3 length is 15 residues. Written as DNA, the CDR3 is TGTGCCAGCAGCAAAGCAGGGCAGGGCAATCAGCCCCAGCATTTT. It is translated as CASSKAGQGNQPQHF.